These 14 T cell receptor beta chains originate from one sample sequenced in a study of blood T cells in healthy people across ages. PCR was performed a second time for roughly 7 to 12 cycles using a sample-barcoded 5' primer and a J-beta primer mix. TCRdb passed the 5' RACE reads through MiXCR, listing each CDR3 protein once. The repertoire includes 950,000 to 1,200,000 distinct CDR3 sequences, more than 30% of them detected once, and approximately 14% sits in the top ten. What was sequenced was blood. The receptor source for this set is a man aged 18 to 29 in good health.

The chain links TRBV4-3 to TRBJ2-5; 7 bases agree with TRBD2. This CDR3 spans 14 amino acids. Germline V gene sequence: CDR1 LGHNA, CDR2 YSLEER. V lost 3 bases and J lost 11; bases outside the gene matches: 12. CDR3 nucleotides: TGCGCCAGCAGCCATGGACCTAGCGGCAATGAGCAGTACTTC. Its protein product is CASSHGPSGNEQYF.

The J gene is TRBJ2-5, the V gene TRBV7-9; D is possibly TRBD2 (6 bases). The DNA end lines up better with TRBJ2-7; the J call may be wrong. This CDR3 comprises 16 residues. The germline V gene encodes CDR1 SEHNR and CDR2 FQNEAQ (reference sequence). The CDR3 region has the DNA TGTGCCAGCAGCTTAGTTACCGGCGGGGTAGACTACGAGCAGTACTTC. Translated, it gives CASSLVTGGVDYEQYF.

The CDR3 here is CSVDSRGTGENEQFF. CDR3 DNA: TGCAGCGTTGACTCACGGGGGACAGGGGAAAATGAGCAGTTCTTC. The chain combines TRBV29-1 with TRBJ2-1; 10 positions agree with TRBD1. The V gene's germline CDR1 is SQVTM and CDR2 ANQGSEA. The CDR3 consists of 15 residues. V was clipped by 3 bases and J by 7 bases; unmatched bases: 9.

The genes are TRBV6-6 and TRBJ1-2; D remains ambiguous. The V gene lost 6 bases and the J gene lost 4 bases, with 15 bases spanning the gap. CDR3 length: 14 amino acids. The V gene's germline CDR1 is MNHNY and CDR2 SVGAGI (reference sequence). The CDR3 here is CASSLSTDLYGYTF. The CDR3 coding sequence is TGTGCCAGCAGCCTGAGTACAGACCTCTATGGCTACACCTTC.

This clonotype has only a few counts. The gene calls are TRBV20-1 and TRBJ2-3; D might be TRBD1 (5 bases). The CDR3 is 15 residues long. Trimming removed 0 bases at V and 4 bases at J, with 14 bases between. Germline V gives CDR1 DFQATT, CDR2 SNEGSKA (reference sequence). CDR3 protein: CSARDSRVVADTQYF. The CDR3 DNA is TGCAGTGCTAGAGATAGCAGGGTGGTGGCAGATACGCAGTATTTT.

This clonotype was found many times. This chain links TRBV7-2 with TRBJ2-5, with D perhaps matching TRBD2 (5 bases). Germline lookup yields CDR1 SGHTA and CDR2 FQGNSA. V shed 6 bases and J shed 2 bases, with 13 bases lying between them. The CDR3 is made up of 14 amino acids. The CDR3: CASRTSPAQETQYF. For the CDR3, the DNA is TGTGCCAGCAGAACTAGTCCCGCTCAAGAGACCCAGTACTTC. Combining the CDR3 with reference TRBV7-2 and TRBJ2-5 gives the whole variable domain GAGVSQSPSNKVTEKGKDVELRCDPISGHTALYWYRQSLGQGLEFLIYFQGNSAPDKSGLPSDRFSAERTGGSVSTLTIQRTQQEDSAVYLCASRTSPAQETQYFGPGTRLLVL.

This chain joins TRBV12-3 or TRBV12-4 and TRBJ2-2; perhaps TRBD2 as D (6 bases). The CDR3 covers 14 residues. V lost 3 bases and J lost 5, with 10 bases in between. CDR3 sequence reads: CASSFDGRTGELFF. CDR3 in DNA: TGTGCCAGCAGTTTTGACGGGAGAACCGGGGAGCTGTTTTTT.

The table lists this clonotype with a few counts. The rearrangement uses TRBV7-2 and TRBJ1-6; a weak D match, TRBD1 (6 bases). Germline CDR1 and CDR2: SGHTA and FQGNSA. Trimming pared 1 base from V and 4 bases from J, leaving 11 bases between. The CDR3 is made up of 16 amino acids. The CDR3 spells CASSLVQGFYNSPLHF. In nucleotides, the CDR3 is TGTGCCAGCAGCTTAGTCCAGGGGTTTTATAATTCACCCCTCCACTTT.

V gene TRBV5-1 combines with J gene TRBJ1-4, with unresolved D. CDR3 size: 15 residues. CDR1 and CDR2 (germline): SGHRS, YFSETQ. With 0 bases removed from V and 2 bases from J, the gap between germline ends came to 8 bases. Here the CDR3 reads CASSLVAGTNEKLFF. In DNA form, the CDR3 reads TGCGCCAGCAGCTTGGTCGCGGGGACTAATGAAAAACTGTTTTTT. Full variable domain (missing parts from reference TRBV5-1 and TRBJ1-4): KAGVTQTPRYLIKTRGQQVTLSCSPISGHRSVSWYQQTPGQGLQFLFEYFSETQRNKGNFPGRFSGRQFSNSRSEMNVSTLELGDSALYLCASSLVAGTNEKLFFGSGTQLSVL.

The V call is TRBV2, the J call TRBJ2-1; D is unresolved. The J call may be wrong; the DNA end is better matched by TRBJ2-7. The CDR3 consists of 17 residues. The germline CDR1 and CDR2 sequences are SNHLY and FYNNEI. CDR3: CASRRAGRPKRNNEQYF. CDR3 nucleotides: TGTGCCAGCAGGAGAGCCGGGCGCCCCAAGAGAAACAATGAGCAGTACTTC.

The chain uses TRBV12-3 or TRBV12-4 and TRBJ2-1; perhaps TRBD1 as D (6 bases). V was clipped by 3 bases and J by 5 bases, with 17 bases between them. The CDR3 length is 16 residues. DNA of the CDR3: TGTGCCAGCAGTTTTGGTGGGGGCCCCGCTAACAATGAGCAGTTCTTC. It specifies CASSFGGGPANNEQFF.

CDR3 residues: CASRTPRLGSPSYNEQFF. Written as DNA, the CDR3 is TGTGCCAGCAGAACCCCACGTCTGGGAAGTCCATCCTACAATGAGCAGTTCTTC. The rearrangement links TRBV6-1 to TRBJ2-1; D call uncertain. This CDR3 has 18 amino acids. V lost 6 bases and J 1 base, leaving 22 bases between the germline ends. Germline values: CDR1 MNHNS, CDR2 SASEGT.

A few counts support this clonotype. The chain employs TRBV9 and TRBJ2-7; 10 bases line up with TRBD1. In germline, CDR1 is SGDLS, CDR2 YYNGEE. V gave up 4 bases and J gave up 3 bases; unmatched junction bases: 10. The CDR3 has 16 amino acids. CDR3 coding DNA: TGTGCCAGCAGCCGAACAACCGGGACAGGGGTCTACGAGCAGTACTTC. Translating it yields CASSRTTGTGVYEQYF.

This clonotype has just a few counts. V gene TRBV15 combines with J gene TRBJ1-1; D gene unclear. V was shortened by 1 base and J by 2 bases, with 8 bases between the two germline ends. The CDR3 extends over 14 amino acids. CDR1 and CDR2 (germline): LNHNV, YYDKDF (reference sequence). The CDR3 DNA sequence: TGTGCCACCAGCAGAGGAGAGTTAAACACTGAAGCTTTCTTT. It yields the protein CATSRGELNTEAFF.